What follows is one T cell receptor (beta chain) and its context. As yet, its antigen is unknown. Trimming cost V 2 bases and J 10 bases, with 10 bases left between them. Per the germline V gene, CDR1 is GTSNPN and CDR2 is SVGIG (reference sequence). The CDR3 sequence is 11 residues long. Noted time point: blood 4 weeks post-SBRT, at nephrectomy. Treatment of the sample: 15 Gy SBRT to primary tumor, nephrectomy 4 weeks later. Nephrectomy followed 15 Gy stereotactic body radiation by 4 weeks. Clear cell pathology was present in this patient's renal cell carcinoma. The data stem from a study of radiation and T cells in renal cell carcinoma. Study-level findings and limits: Without pretreatment biopsies, baseline tumor clonotype presence was undetermined. In blood, top tumor clones expanded by 2 weeks, shrinking by 4.

Using immunoSEQ multiplex PCR, the repertoire was profiled, and TCRdb retains in-frame clones only, with some absent. Among about 100,000 clones listed, roughly 82% were seen once. The TCR originated in a man between 60 and 70 years old with renal cell carcinoma. The chain has TRBV30 and TRBJ2-3; D could derive from TRBD1 or TRBD2 (5 bases each). The sample in question was blood, obtained from a patient whose treatment included radiotherapy and nephrectomy. The CDR3 loop is CAWSLGGSQYF. In DNA, the CDR3 is TGTGCCTGGAGTCTTGGGGGATCGCAGTATTTT.